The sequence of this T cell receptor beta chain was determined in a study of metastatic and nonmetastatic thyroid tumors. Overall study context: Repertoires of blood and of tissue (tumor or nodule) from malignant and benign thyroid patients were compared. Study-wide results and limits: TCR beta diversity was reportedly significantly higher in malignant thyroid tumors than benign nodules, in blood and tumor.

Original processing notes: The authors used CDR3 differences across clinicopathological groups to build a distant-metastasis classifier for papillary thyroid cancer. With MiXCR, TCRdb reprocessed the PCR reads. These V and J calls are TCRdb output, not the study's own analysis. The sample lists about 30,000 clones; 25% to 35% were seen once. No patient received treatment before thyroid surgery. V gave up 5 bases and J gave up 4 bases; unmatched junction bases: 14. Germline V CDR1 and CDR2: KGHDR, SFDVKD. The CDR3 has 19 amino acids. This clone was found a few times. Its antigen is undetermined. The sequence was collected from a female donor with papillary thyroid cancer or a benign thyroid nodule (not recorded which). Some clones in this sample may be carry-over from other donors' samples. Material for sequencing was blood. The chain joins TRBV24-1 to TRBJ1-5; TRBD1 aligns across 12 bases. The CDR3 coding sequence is TGTGCCACCAGTGGAACCGGGACAGGGGGCGGTCTGGCGAATCAGCCCCAGCATTTT. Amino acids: CATSGTGTGGGLANQPQHF.